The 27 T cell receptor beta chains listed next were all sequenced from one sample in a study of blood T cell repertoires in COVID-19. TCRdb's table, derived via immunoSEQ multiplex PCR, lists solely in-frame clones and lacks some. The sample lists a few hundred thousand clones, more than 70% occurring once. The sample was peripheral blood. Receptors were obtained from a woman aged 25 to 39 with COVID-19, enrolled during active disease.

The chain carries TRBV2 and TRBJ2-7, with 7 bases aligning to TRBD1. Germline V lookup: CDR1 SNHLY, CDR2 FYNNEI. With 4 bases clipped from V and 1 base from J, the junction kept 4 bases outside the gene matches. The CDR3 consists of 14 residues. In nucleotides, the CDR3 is TGTGCCAGCAGTGGGCGACAGGGATCCTACGAGCAGTACTTC. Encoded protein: CASSGRQGSYEQYF.

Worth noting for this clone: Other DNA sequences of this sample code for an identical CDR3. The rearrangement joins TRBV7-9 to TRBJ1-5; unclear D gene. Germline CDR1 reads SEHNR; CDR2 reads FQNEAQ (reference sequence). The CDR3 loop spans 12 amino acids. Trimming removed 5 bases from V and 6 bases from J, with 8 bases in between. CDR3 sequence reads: CASSLGGQPQHF. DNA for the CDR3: TGTGCCAGCAGCCTGGGAGGTCAGCCCCAGCATTTT.

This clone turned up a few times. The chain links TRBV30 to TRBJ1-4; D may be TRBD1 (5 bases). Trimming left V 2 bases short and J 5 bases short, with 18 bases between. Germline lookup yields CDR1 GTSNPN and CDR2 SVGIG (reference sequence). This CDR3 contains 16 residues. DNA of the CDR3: TGTGCCTGGAGTCAGGGAAGTCCTCTTCTGAATGAAAAACTGTTTTTT. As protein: CAWSQGSPLLNEKLFF.

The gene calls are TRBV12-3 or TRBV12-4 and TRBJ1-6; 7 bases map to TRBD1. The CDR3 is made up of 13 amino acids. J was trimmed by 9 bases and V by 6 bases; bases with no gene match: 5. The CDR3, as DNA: TGTGCCAGCAGCGCAGCAGGGGGTTCACCCCTCCACTTT. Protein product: CASSAAGGSPLHF.

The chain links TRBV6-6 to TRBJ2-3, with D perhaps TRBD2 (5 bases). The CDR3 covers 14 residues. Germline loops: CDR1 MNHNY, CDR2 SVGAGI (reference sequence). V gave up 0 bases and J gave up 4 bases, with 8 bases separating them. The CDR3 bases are TGTGCCAGCAGTTACTCGAGCGGCCCAGATACGCAGTATTTT. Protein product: CASSYSSGPDTQYF.

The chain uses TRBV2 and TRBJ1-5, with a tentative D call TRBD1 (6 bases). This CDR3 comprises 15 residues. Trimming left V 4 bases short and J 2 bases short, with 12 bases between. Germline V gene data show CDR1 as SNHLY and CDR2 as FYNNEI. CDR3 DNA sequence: TGTGCCAGCAGTGCGTCGGCAGGGGGCAATCAGCCCCAGCATTTT. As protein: CASSASAGGNQPQHF.

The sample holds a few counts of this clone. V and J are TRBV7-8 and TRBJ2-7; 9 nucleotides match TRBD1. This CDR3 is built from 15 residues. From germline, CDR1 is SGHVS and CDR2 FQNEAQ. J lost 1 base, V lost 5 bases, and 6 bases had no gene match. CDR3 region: CASSTWGQGSYEQYF. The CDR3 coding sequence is TGTGCCAGCAGCACTTGGGGACAGGGATCCTACGAGCAGTACTTC.

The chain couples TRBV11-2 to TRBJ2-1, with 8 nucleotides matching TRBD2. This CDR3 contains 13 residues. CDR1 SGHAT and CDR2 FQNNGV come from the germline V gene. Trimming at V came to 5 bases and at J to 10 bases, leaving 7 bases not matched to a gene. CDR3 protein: CASSKGLGGEQFF. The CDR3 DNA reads TGTGCCAGCAGCAAGGGACTAGGCGGCGAGCAGTTCTTC.

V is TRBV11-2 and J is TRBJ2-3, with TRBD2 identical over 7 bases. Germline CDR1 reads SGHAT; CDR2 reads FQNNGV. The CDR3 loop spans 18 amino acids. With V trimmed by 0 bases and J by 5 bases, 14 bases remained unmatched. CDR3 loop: CASSLDSSGRAGIDTQYF. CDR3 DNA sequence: TGTGCCAGCAGCTTAGATAGTTCGGGGAGGGCCGGTATAGATACGCAGTATTTT.

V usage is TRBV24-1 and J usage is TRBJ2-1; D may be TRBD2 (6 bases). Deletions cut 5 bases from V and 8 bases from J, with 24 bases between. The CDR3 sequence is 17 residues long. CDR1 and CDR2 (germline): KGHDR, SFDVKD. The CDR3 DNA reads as TGTGCCACCAGTGCCCACTCCGGGGAGGCAAGATCTGATGAGCAGTTCTTC. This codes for CATSAHSGEARSDEQFF.

The CDR3 region has the DNA TGCGCCAGCAGCCAAGATCGGGGTGCTGGTCAGCCCCAGCATTTT. Its translation is CASSQDRGAGQPQHF. This chain uses TRBV4-3 with TRBJ1-5, with unresolved D. Trimming took 0 bases from V and 6 from J, leaving 12 bases between them. CDR1 LGHNA and CDR2 YSLEER come from the germline V gene. This CDR3 has 15 amino acids.

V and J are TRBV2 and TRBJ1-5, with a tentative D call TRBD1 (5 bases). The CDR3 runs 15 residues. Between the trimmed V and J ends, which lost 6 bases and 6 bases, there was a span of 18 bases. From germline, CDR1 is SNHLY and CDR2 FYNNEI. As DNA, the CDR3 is TGTGCCAGCAGCCGCCTCGGGCAGGGAAGTCAGCCCCAGCATTTT. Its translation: CASSRLGQGSQPQHF.

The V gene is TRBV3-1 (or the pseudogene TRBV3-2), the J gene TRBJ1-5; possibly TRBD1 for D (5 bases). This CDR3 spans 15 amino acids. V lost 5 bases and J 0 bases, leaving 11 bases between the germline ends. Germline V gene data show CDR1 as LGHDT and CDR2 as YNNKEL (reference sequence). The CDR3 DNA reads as TGTGCCAGCAGCGCCCAGGGAATTAGCAATCAGCCCCAGCATTTT. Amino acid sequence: CASSAQGISNQPQHF.

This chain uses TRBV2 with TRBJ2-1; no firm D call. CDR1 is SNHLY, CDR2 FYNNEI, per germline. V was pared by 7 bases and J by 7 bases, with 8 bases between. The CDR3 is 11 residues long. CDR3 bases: TGTGCCAGCACCGTCTTGAATGAGCAGTTCTTC. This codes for CASTVLNEQFF.

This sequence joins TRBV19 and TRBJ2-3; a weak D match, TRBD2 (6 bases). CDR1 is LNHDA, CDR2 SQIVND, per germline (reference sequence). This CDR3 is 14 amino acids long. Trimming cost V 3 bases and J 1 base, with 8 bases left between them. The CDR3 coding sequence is TGTGCCAGTAGTATCGGGGGAGGCACAGATACGCAGTATTTT. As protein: CASSIGGGTDTQYF. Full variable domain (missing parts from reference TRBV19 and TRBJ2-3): DGGITQSPKYLFRKEGQNVTLSCEQNLNHDAMYWYRQDPGQGLRLIYYSQIVNDFQKGDIAEGYSVSREKKESFPLTVTSAQKNPTAFYLCASSIGGGTDTQYFGPGTRLTVL.

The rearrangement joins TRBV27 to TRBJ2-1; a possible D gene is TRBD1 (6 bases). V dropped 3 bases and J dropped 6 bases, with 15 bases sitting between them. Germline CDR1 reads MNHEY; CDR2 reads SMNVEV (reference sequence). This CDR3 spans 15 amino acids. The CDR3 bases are TGTGCCAGCAGTTTTCTGCCCGGGACAATCAATGAGCAGTTCTTC. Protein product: CASSFLPGTINEQFF.

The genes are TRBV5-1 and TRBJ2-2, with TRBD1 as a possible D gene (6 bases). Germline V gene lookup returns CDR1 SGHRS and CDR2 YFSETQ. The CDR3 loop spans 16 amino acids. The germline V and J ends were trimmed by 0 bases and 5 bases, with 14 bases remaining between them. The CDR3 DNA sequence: TGCGCCAGCAGCTTGGATCCGGGACACCCTACCGGGGAGCTGTTTTTT. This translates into CASSLDPGHPTGELFF.

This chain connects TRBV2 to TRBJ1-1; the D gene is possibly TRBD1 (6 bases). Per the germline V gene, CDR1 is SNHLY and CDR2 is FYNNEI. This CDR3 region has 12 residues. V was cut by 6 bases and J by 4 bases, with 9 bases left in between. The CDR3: CASRQGSTEAFF. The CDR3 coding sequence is TGTGCCAGCAGACAGGGAAGCACTGAAGCTTTCTTT.

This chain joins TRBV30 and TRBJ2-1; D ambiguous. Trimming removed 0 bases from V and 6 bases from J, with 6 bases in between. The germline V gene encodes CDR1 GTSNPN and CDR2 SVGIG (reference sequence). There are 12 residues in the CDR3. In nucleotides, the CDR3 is TGTGCCTGGAGTGTACGAGGCAATGAGCAGTTCTTC. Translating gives CAWSVRGNEQFF.

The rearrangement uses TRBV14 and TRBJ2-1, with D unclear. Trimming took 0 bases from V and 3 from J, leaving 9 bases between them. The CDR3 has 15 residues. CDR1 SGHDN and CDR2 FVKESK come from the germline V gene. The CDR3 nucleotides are TGTGCCAGCAGCCAAGACCCCGGGTTCTACAATGAGCAGTTCTTC. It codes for CASSQDPGFYNEQFF. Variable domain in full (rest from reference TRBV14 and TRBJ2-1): EAGVTQFPSHSVIEKGQTVTLRCDPISGHDNLYWYRRVMGKEIKFLLHFVKESKQDESGMPNNRFLAERTGGTYSTLKVQPAELEDSGVYFCASSQDPGFYNEQFFGPGTRLTVL.

The CDR3 sequence is CASSAGYEQYF. The CDR3 DNA is TGTGCCAGCTCCGCGGGATACGAGCAGTACTTC. The chain carries TRBV28 and TRBJ2-7; maybe TRBD2 (6 bases). The V gene's germline CDR1 is MDHEN and CDR2 SYDVKM. The CDR3 extends over 11 amino acids. Trimming stripped 8 bases from V and 4 bases from J, with 9 bases between.

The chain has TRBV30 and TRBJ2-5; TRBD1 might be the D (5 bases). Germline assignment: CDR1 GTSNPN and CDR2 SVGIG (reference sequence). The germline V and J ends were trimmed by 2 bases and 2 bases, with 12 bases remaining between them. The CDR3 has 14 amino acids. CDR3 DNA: TGTGCCTGGAGTCCCAGACAGATGCAAGAGACCCAGTACTTC. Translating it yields CAWSPRQMQETQYF.

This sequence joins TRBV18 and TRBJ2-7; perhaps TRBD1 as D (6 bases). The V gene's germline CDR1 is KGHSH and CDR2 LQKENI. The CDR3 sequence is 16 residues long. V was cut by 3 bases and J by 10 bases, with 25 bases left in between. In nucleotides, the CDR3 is TGTGCCAGCTCACCGATCGGACAGACTCCCCCCGGCGGACAGTACTTC. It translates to CASSPIGQTPPGGQYF.

CDR3: CASSSGTNYYEQYF. The DNA for the CDR3 is TGTGCCAGCAGCTCCGGGACAAATTACTACGAGCAGTACTTC. The chain joins TRBV11-1 to TRBJ2-7, with D perhaps TRBD1 (6 bases). The length of the CDR3 is 14 residues. Trimming removed 4 bases at V and 3 bases at J, with 13 bases between. Per germline, CDR1 SGHAT and CDR2 FQDESV (reference sequence).

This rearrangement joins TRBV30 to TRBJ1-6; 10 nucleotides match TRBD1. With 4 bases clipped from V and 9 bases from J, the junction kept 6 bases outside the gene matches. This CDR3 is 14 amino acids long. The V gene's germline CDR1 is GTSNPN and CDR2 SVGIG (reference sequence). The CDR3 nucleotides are TGTGCCTGGACGTTCGGGACAGGGGTTTCACCCCTCCACTTT. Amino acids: CAWTFGTGVSPLHF. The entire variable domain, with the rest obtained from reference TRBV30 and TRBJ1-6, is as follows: SQTIHQWPATLVQPVGSPLSLECTVEGTSNPNLYWYRQAAGRGLQLLFYSVGIGQISSEVPQNLSASRPQDRQFILSSKKLLLSDSGFYLCAWTFGTGVSPLHFGNGTRLTVT.

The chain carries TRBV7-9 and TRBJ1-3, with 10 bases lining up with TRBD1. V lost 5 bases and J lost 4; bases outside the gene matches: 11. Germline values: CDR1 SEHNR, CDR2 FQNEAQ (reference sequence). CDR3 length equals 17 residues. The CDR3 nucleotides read TGTGCCAGCAGCCCTAGAGGGACAGGGGCGGAAGGAAACACCATATATTTT. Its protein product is CASSPRGTGAEGNTIYF.

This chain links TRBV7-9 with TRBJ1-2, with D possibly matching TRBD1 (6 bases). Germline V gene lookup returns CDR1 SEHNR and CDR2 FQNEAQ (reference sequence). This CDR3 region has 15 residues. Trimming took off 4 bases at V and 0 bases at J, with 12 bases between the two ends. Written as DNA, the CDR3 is TGTGCCAGCAGCTCAATCGGGACAACTAACTATGGCTACACCTTC. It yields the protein CASSSIGTTNYGYTF.